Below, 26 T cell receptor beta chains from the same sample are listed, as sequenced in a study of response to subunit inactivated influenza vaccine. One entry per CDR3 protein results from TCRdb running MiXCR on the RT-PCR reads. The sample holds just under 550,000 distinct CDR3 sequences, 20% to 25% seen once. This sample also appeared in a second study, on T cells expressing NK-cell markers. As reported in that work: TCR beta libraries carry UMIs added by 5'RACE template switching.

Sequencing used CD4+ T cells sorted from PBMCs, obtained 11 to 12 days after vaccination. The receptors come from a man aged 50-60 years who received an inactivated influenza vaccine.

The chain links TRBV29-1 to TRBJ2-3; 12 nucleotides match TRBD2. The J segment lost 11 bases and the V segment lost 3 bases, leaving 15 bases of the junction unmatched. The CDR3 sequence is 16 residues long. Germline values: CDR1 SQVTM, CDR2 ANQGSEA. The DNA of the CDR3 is TGCAGCGTTGAGTGGACTAGCGGGACCTCAATGAGAGAGCAGTATTTT. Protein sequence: CSVEWTSGTSMREQYF.

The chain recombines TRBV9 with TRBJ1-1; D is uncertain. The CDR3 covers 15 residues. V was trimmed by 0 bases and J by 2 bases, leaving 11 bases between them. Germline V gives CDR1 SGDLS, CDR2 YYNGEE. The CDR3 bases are TGTGCCAGCAGCGTAGTAGCTACTTTTAACACTGAAGCTTTCTTT. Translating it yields CASSVVATFNTEAFF. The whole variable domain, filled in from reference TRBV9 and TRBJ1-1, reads DSGVTQTPKHLITATGQRVTLRCSPRSGDLSVYWYQQSLDQGLQFLIQYYNGEERAKGNILERFSAQQFPDLHSELNLSSLELGDSALYFCASSVVATFNTEAFFGQGTRLTVV.

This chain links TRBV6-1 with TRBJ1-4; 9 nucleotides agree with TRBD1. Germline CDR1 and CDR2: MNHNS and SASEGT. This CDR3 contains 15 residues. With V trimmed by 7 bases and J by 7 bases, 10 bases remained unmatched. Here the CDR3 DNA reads TGTGCCAGCACAGGAATCGAGACAGGGGGTGAAAAACTGTTTTTT. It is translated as CASTGIETGGEKLFF.

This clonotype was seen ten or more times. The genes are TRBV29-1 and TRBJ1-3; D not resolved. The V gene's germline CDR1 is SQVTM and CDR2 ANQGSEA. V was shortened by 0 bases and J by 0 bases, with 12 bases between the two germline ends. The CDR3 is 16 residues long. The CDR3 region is CSVEDLAGYSGNTIYF. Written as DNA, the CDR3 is TGCAGCGTTGAAGATCTGGCCGGCTACTCTGGAAACACCATATATTTT.

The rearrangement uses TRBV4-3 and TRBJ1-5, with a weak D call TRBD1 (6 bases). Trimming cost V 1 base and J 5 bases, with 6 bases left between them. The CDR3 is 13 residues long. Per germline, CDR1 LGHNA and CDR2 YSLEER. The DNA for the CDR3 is TGCGCCAGCAGCCAAGGGACAGATCAGCCCCAGCATTTT. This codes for CASSQGTDQPQHF.

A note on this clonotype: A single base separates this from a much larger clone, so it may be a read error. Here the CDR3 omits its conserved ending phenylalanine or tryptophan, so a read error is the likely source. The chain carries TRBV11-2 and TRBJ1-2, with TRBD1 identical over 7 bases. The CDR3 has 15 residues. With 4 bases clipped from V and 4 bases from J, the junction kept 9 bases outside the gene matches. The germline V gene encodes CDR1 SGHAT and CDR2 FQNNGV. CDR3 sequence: CASSSTTGLTYGYTY. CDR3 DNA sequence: TGTGCCAGCAGCTCCACGACAGGGCTTACCTATGGCTACACCTAC.

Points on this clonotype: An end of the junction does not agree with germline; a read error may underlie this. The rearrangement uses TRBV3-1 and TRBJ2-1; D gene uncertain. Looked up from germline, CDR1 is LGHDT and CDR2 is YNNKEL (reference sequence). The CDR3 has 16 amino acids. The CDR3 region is CSSSQDGPDGYNEQFF. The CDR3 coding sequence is TGTTCCAGCAGCCAAGATGGGCCGGACGGATACAATGAGCAGTTCTTC.

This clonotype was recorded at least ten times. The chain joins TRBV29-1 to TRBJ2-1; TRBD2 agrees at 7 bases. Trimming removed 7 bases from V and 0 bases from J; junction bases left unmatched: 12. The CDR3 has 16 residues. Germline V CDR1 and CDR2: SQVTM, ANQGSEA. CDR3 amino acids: CSAEGQRGNSYNEQFF. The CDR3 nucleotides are TGCAGCGCCGAGGGCCAGCGGGGAAACTCCTACAATGAGCAGTTCTTC.

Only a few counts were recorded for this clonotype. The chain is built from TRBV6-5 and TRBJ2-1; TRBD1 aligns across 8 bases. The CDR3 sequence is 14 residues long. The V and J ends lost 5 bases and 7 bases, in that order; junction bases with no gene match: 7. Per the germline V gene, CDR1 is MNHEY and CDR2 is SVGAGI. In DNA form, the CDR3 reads TGTGCCAGCAGTAACCGACAGGGGAAAAATGAGCAGTTCTTC. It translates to CASSNRQGKNEQFF.

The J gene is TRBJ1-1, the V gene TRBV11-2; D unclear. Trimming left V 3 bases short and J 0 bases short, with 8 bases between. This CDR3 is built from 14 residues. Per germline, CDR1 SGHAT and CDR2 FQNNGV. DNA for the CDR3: TGTGCCAGCAGCTTCTGGCTATTGAACACTGAAGCTTTCTTT. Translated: CASSFWLLNTEAFF.

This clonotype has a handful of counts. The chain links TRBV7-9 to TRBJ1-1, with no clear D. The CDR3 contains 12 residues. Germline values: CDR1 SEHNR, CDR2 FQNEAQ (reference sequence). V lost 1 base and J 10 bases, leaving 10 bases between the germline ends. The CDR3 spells CASSLGTQGAFF. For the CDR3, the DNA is TGTGCCAGCAGCTTAGGCACTCAAGGAGCTTTCTTT.

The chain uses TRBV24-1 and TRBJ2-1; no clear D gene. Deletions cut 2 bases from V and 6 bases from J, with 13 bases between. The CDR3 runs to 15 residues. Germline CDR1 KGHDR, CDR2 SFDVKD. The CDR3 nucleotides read TGTGCCACCAGTGATTCCGGGCAGGCTAGCAATGAGCAGTTCTTC. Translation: CATSDSGQASNEQFF.

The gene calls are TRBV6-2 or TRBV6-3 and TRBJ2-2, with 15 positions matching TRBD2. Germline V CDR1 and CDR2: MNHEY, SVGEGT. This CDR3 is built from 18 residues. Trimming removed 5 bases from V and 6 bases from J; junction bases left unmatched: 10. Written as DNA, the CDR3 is TGTGCCAGCAGTATCGGACTAGCGGGGGGGCCTTTTGCCGGGGAGCTGTTTTTT. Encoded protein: CASSIGLAGGPFAGELFF.

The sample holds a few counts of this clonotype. CDR3 protein: CASSLGQSRETQYF. CDR3 coding DNA: TGTGCCAGCAGCCTGGGACAGAGCCGAGAGACCCAGTACTTC. The chain joins TRBV12-3 or TRBV12-4 to TRBJ2-5, with 7 positions matching TRBD1. This CDR3 contains 14 residues. The J segment lost 4 bases and the V segment lost 6 bases, leaving 8 bases of the junction unmatched.

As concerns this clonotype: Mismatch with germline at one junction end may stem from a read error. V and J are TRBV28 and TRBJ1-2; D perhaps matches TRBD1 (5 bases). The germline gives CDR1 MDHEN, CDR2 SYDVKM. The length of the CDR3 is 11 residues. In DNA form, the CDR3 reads TGTGCCAGCAGATCCCCGGGGGGGTGTGCCTTC. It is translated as CASRSPGGCAF.

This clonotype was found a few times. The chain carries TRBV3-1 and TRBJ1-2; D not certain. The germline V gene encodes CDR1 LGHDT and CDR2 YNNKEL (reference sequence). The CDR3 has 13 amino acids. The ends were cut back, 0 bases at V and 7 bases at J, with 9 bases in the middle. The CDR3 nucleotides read TGTGCCAGCAGCCAAGATGCAGGATCTGGCTACACCTTC. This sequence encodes CASSQDAGSGYTF.

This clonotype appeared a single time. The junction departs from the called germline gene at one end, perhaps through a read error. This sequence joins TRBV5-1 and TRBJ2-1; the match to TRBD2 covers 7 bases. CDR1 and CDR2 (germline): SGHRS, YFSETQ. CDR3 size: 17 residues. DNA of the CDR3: TGCGCCAACAGCTTGGGGCGGCGGGGGAGCGCCTACAATGAGCAGTTCTTC. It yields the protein CANSLGRRGSAYNEQFF.

The CDR3 region has the DNA TGTGCCAGCAGGGGGGACAGGGGAATGGGTGAGCAGTTCTTC. This codes for CASRGDRGMGEQFF. The chain couples TRBV2 to TRBJ2-1; 10 bases match TRBD1. Germline-derived CDR1 and CDR2 are SNHLY and FYNNEI. The V and J ends lost 6 bases and 9 bases, in that order; junction bases with no gene match: 8. CDR3 length: 14 amino acids.

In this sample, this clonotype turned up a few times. The CDR3 DNA follows: TGTGCCATCAGTGCGCCGGGCCCAGGACAGGTTGACACCGGGGAGCTGTTTTTT. Translating gives CAISAPGPGQVDTGELFF. The chain links TRBV10-3 to TRBJ2-2; 7 bases match TRBD1. Per germline, CDR1 ENHRY and CDR2 SYGVKD. Germline trimming cut 4 bases from V and 3 bases from J; bases unmatched to any gene: 14. This CDR3 has 18 amino acids.

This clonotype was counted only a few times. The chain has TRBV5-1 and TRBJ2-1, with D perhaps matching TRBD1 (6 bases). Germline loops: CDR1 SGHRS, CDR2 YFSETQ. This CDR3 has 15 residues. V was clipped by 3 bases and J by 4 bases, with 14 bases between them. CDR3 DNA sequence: TGCGCCAGCAGCTCACTACAGGGTACATACAATGAGCAGTTCTTC. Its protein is CASSSLQGTYNEQFF. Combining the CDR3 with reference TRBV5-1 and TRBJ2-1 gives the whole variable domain KAGVTQTPRYLIKTRGQQVTLSCSPISGHRSVSWYQQTPGQGLQFLFEYFSETQRNKGNFPGRFSGRQFSNSRSEMNVSTLELGDSALYLCASSSLQGTYNEQFFGPGTRLTVL.

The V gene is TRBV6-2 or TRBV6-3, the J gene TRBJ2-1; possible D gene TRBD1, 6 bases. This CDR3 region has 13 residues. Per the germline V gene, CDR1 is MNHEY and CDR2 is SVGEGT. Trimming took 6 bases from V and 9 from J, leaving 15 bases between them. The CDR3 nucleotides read TGTGCCAGCAGCCCTCACAGGGCGGGTGAGCAGTTCTTC. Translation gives CASSPHRAGEQFF.

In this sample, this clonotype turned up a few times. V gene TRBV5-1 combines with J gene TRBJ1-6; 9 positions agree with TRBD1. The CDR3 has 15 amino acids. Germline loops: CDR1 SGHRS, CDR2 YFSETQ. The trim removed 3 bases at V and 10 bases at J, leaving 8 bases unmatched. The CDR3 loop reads CASSSVTGGSSPLHF. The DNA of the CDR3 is TGCGCCAGCAGCTCTGTGACAGGGGGATCGTCACCCCTCCACTTT. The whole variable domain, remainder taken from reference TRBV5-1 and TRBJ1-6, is KAGVTQTPRYLIKTRGQQVTLSCSPISGHRSVSWYQQTPGQGLQFLFEYFSETQRNKGNFPGRFSGRQFSNSRSEMNVSTLELGDSALYLCASSSVTGGSSPLHFGNGTRLTVT.

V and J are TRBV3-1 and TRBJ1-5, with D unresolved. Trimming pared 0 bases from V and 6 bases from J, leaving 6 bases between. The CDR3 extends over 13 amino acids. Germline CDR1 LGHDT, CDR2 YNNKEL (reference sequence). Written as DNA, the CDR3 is TGTGCCAGCAGCCAAGATCTTGGTCAGCCCCAGCATTTT. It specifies CASSQDLGQPQHF.

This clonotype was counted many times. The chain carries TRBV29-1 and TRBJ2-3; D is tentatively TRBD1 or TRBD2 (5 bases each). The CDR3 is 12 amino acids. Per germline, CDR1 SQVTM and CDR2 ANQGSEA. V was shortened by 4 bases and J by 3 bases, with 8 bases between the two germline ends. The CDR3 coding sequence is TGCAGCGTTGGGGACGGAACAGATACGCAGTATTTT. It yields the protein CSVGDGTDTQYF.

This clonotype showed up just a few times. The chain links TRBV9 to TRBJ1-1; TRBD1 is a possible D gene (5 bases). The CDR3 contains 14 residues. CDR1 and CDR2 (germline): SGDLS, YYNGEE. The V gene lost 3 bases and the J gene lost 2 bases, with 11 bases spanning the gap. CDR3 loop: CASSATVSNTEAFF. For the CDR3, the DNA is TGTGCCAGCAGCGCGACAGTCTCCAACACTGAAGCTTTCTTT.

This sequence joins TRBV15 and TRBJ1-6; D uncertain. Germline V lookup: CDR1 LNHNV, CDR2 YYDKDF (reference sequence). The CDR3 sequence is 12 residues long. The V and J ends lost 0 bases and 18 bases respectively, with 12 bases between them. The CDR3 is CATSREHTTPHF. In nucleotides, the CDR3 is TGTGCCACCAGCAGAGAACATACAACCCCCCACTTT.